This TCR beta chain was retrieved from a study of T-cell reconstitution after alpha-beta-depleted transplantation in children. Germline V lookup: CDR1 SGHRS, CDR2 YFSETQ. V lost 4 bases and J 7 bases, leaving 17 bases between the germline ends. This CDR3 is 14 amino acids long. This clonotype has more than one count but fewer than ten. Preparation of the TCRbeta library was carried out with unique molecular identifiers. MiXCR was run by TCRdb on the PCR reads, yielding one entry per CDR3 protein. Of about 610,000 distinct CDR3 sequences detected, about 10% appear once; the ten largest clones hold less than 5%.

The input for sequencing was PBMCs from the stem cell graft donor, taken from the stem cell graft. The rearrangement joins TRBV5-1 to TRBJ2-5, with D maybe TRBD2 (6 bases). The receptor's source is a human donor who donated a stem cell graft to a child with acute myeloid leukemia. CDR3 protein: CASSTEAGLGTQYF. The CDR3 DNA reads TGCGCCAGCAGCACTGAAGCGGGCCTGGGGACCCAGTACTTC.